This T cell receptor beta chain was documented in a study of CD8 T cells in Susac syndrome (dated by TCRdb to the late 2010s). For context, the study as a whole: Among the sequenced Susac syndrome patients, 5 or 6 had clinically active disease and eight or nine were in clinical remission. Susac syndrome patients were therapy-naive, on corticosteroids (some also receiving IVIg), or on IVIg alone at blood withdrawal. Whether CD8+ T cell activation and differentiation in Susac syndrome was antigen driven was tested using repertoire sequencing.

Looking up the germline V gene yields CDR1 MDHEN and CDR2 SYDVKM. The cysteine opens and the phenylalanine closes a CDR3 of 16 amino acids. The sequence is cut down to CDR3 DNA, 48 bases in frame from base 1. V is cut back by 2 bases and J by 4 bases, with 9 bases in the junction unmatched. RNA was extracted with the RNeasy kit and about 0.45 to 1 ug was reverse transcribed using random hexamers. The immunoSEQ multiplex PCR assay, which covers 54 Vbeta and 13 Jbeta segments, was used to amplify TCR beta CDR3 regions. PCR amplification bias was corrected by using a synthetic template baseline for primer optimization and computational correction. The paper's data handling went like this. Only productive sequences were kept, with reads annotated to V, D and J genes according to IMGT and analyzed in immunoSEQ Analyzer. To calculate clonality, Shannon entropy was normalized by log2 of the number of productive unique sequences and then subtracted from one. For each patient and control, public and private clones were evaluated among the 100 most prevalent clones. Clones were defined as Susac-specific when absent from the healthy and MS cohorts, from approximately 1,100 published viral clones and from other ImmuneACCESS disease sequences. The public sequencing data were trimmed at Q25 with fastp and processed into clonotypes with MiXCR by TCRdb, which kept only in-frame beta chains. Each CDR3 protein appears once, grouped with its most common genes and DNA. TCRdb's processing, not the study's, gives the V and J calls here. The sample has around 180,000 distinct CDR3 sequences on record, approximately 94% of them singletons. Approximately 0.11% of the sample rests with the top ten.

To note about this clonotype: Its antigen remains undetermined. Base qualities are missing; no much larger clone stands one base away.

Findings and caveats that apply to the study as a whole: The TCR sequencing and HLA analysis was acknowledged to have included a relatively small number of individuals. In the CD4+ T cell repertoire of Susac syndrome patients, clonal expansion was not detected.

High-throughput TCR beta sequencing profiled peripheral blood CD8+ and CD4+ T cells from healthy donors, Susac syndrome patients and multiple sclerosis patients. Susac syndrome patients met recently defined diagnostic criteria for definite or probable disease. Bulk CD8+ and CD4+ T cells were purified by magnetic negative isolation, whereas CD8+ TEMRA cells were enriched by FACS. Blood was collected in EDTA tubes and processed within 24 hours, with PBMCs isolated through density gradient centrifugation. PBMCs intended for TCR sequencing were cryopreserved in liquid nitrogen and thawed later in a water bath at 37 degrees C. A purity of at least 90% was achieved for sorted or isolated CD4+, CD8+ and CD8+ TEMRA cells.

Here the chain combines TRBV28 and TRBJ2-5; the central 8 bases match TRBD1. Sample: CD4+ T cells from PBMCs. This TCR was sampled from a human donor with Susac syndrome. The sequence in DNA is TGTGCCAGCAGTTTAGGTCGCAGGGGGCCGGGAGAGACCCAGTACTTC. This yields the protein CASSLGRRGPGETQYF.